A selection of T cell receptor beta chains follows, all from one sample in a study of OX40 agonist ivuxolimab in advanced cancers. Sequenced by immunoSEQ multiplex PCR; TCRdb stores in-frame clones only, minus some. Altogether around 91,000 clones are present, approximately 92% being singletons, with the ten largest covering 0.19%. This material consisted of CD4+ or CD8+ T cells sorted from blood, taken in a trial of the OX40 agonist ivuxolimab. All receptors derive from an adult with an advanced solid tumor such as melanoma, head and neck, liver or kidney cancer. Both conserved end residues are trimmed from each CDR3. A D gene is named only where the DNA matches it firmly. Size values are once, few and many counts, or a class for expanded clones, and some rows have none.

v_gene: TRBV7-3
abundance: NA
d_gene: NA
j_gene: TRBJ1-1
CDR3aa: ASSSQARSTEAF

v_gene: TRBV5-1
abundance: once
d_gene: TRBD1
j_gene: TRBJ1-2
CDR3aa: ASGSEQGALYGYT

v_gene: TRBV5-1
abundance: NA
d_gene: NA
j_gene: TRBJ2-1
CDR3aa: ASSLRSNSYNEQF

v_gene: TRBV30
abundance: NA
d_gene: NA
j_gene: TRBJ1-1
CDR3aa: AWTGNWNTEAF

v_gene: TRBV10-1
abundance: NA
d_gene: TRBD1
j_gene: TRBJ2-1
CDR3aa: ASSESVMTGAYNEQF

v_gene: TRBV18
abundance: NA
d_gene: TRBD1
j_gene: TRBJ1-1
CDR3aa: ASSTDRDTEAF

v_gene: TRBV25-1
abundance: NA
d_gene: TRBD2
j_gene: TRBJ2-1
CDR3aa: ASSEPRGGGYNEQF

v_gene: TRBV5-1
abundance: once
d_gene: TRBD2
j_gene: TRBJ2-7
CDR3aa: ASSLGTSGSGYEQY

v_gene: TRBV6-4
abundance: NA
d_gene: TRBD2
j_gene: TRBJ2-3
CDR3aa: ASSVLAGLGDTQY

v_gene: TRBV5-4
abundance: once
d_gene: TRBD1
j_gene: TRBJ2-5
CDR3aa: ASSVGGGQGPLEWY

v_gene: TRBV28
abundance: NA
d_gene: TRBD2
j_gene: TRBJ2-7
CDR3aa: ATIAGGPYEQY

v_gene: TRBV11-2
abundance: few
d_gene: NA
j_gene: TRBJ2-1
CDR3aa: ASSLDFQRDRQF

v_gene: TRBV7-2
abundance: once
d_gene: TRBD1
j_gene: TRBJ2-1
CDR3aa: ASSSGQGDRQF

v_gene: TRBV6-1
abundance: NA
d_gene: NA
j_gene: TRBJ1-2
CDR3aa: ASSYGPPPYGYT

v_gene: TRBV18
abundance: NA
d_gene: NA
j_gene: TRBJ2-2
CDR3aa: ASSKAFHSSTGELF

v_gene: TRBV9
abundance: NA
d_gene: TRBD1
j_gene: TRBJ2-1
CDR3aa: ASSVAQGATYNEQF

v_gene: TRBV28
abundance: NA
d_gene: TRBD1
j_gene: TRBJ2-7
CDR3aa: ASSSWTGGIYEQY

v_gene: TRBV11-2
abundance: NA
d_gene: TRBD1
j_gene: TRBJ2-3
CDR3aa: ASSSTGTGGDTQY

v_gene: TRBV2
abundance: NA
d_gene: NA
j_gene: TRBJ1-1
CDR3aa: ASSGAGNTEAF

v_gene: TRBV5-1
abundance: NA
d_gene: NA
j_gene: TRBJ1-3
CDR3aa: ASSLAGYGNTIY

v_gene: TRBV19
abundance: NA
d_gene: NA
j_gene: TRBJ1-1
CDR3aa: ASSIRTEYTEAF

v_gene: TRBV10-3
abundance: NA
d_gene: NA
j_gene: TRBJ2-1
CDR3aa: AISGLGPYNEQF

v_gene: TRBV6-5
abundance: NA
d_gene: NA
j_gene: TRBJ1-4
CDR3aa: ASSLNRRGEKLF

v_gene: TRBV27
abundance: NA
d_gene: TRBD1
j_gene: TRBJ1-6
CDR3aa: ASSLRQGVSNSPLH

v_gene: TRBV19
abundance: NA
d_gene: TRBD2
j_gene: TRBJ2-3
CDR3aa: ASSRTSGPLLDTQY

v_gene: TRBV11-2
abundance: NA
d_gene: TRBD2
j_gene: TRBJ2-3
CDR3aa: ASSYSGGVSDTQY

v_gene: TRBV9
abundance: NA
d_gene: NA
j_gene: TRBJ1-5
CDR3aa: ASSVAGNDQPQH

v_gene: TRBV2
abundance: NA
d_gene: NA
j_gene: TRBJ1-1
CDR3aa: ASRADSYEAF

v_gene: TRBV19
abundance: NA
d_gene: TRBD1
j_gene: TRBJ1-4
CDR3aa: ASTQTGAEKLF

v_gene: TRBV28
abundance: NA
d_gene: TRBD2
j_gene: TRBJ2-3
CDR3aa: ASSPWGGRARDTQY

v_gene: TRBV27
abundance: NA
d_gene: NA
j_gene: TRBJ2-2
CDR3aa: ASSRMWQGFTGELF

v_gene: TRBV19
abundance: NA
d_gene: TRBD1
j_gene: TRBJ2-5
CDR3aa: ASSRRTGQETQY

v_gene: TRBV5-6
abundance: once
d_gene: NA
j_gene: TRBJ1-3
CDR3aa: ASSLALANTIY

v_gene: TRBV7-2
abundance: NA
d_gene: NA
j_gene: TRBJ2-7
CDR3aa: ASSDGYEQY

v_gene: TRBV7-2
abundance: once
d_gene: NA
j_gene: TRBJ1-1
CDR3aa: ASSPNSHGEAF

v_gene: TRBV5-6
abundance: NA
d_gene: NA
j_gene: TRBJ1-4
CDR3aa: ASSPAAQSEKLF

v_gene: TRBV28
abundance: NA
d_gene: NA
j_gene: TRBJ1-5
CDR3aa: ASSRRDFNQPQH

v_gene: TRBV28
abundance: NA
d_gene: NA
j_gene: TRBJ2-7
CDR3aa: ASSLHGPNPEQY

v_gene: TRBV7-6
abundance: once
d_gene: NA
j_gene: TRBJ2-6
CDR3aa: ASSSTSGANVLT

v_gene: TRBV19
abundance: NA
d_gene: NA
j_gene: TRBJ2-1
CDR3aa: ASSIGQLQF

v_gene: TRBV7-2
abundance: NA
d_gene: NA
j_gene: TRBJ1-1
CDR3aa: ASSLGGGKNTEAF

v_gene: TRBV9
abundance: NA
d_gene: NA
j_gene: TRBJ2-2
CDR3aa: ASSVDPTVSTGELF

v_gene: TRBV2
abundance: NA
d_gene: NA
j_gene: TRBJ2-2
CDR3aa: ASSAGNTGELF